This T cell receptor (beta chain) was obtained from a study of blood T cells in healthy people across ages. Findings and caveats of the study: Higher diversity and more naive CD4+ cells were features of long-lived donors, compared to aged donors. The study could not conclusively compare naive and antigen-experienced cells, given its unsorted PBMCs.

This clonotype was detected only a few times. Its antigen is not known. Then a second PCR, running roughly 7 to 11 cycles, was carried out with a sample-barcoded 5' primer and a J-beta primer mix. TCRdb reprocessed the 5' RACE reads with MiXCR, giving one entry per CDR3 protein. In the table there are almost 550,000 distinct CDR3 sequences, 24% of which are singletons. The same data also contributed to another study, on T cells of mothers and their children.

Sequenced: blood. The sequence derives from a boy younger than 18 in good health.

The CDR3 sequence: CASSARTGHQETQYF. CDR3 sequence (DNA): TGTGCCAGCAGTGCCCGGACAGGCCACCAAGAGACCCAGTACTTC. The chain combines TRBV28 with TRBJ2-5, with 7 bases that match TRBD1. The germline CDR1 and CDR2 sequences are MDHEN and SYDVKM. The CDR3 consists of 15 residues. Losses at the gene ends were 5 bases for V and 0 bases for J; bases not matched to a gene: 6.